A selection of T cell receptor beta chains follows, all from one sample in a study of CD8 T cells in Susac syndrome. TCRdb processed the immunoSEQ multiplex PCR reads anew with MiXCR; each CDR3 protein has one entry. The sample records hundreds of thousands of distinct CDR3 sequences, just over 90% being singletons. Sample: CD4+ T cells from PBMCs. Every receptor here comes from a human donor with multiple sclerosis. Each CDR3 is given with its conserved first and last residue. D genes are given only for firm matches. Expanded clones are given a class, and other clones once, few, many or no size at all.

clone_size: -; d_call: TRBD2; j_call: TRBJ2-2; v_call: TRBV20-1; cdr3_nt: TGCAGTGCCCGCGCGGGGAGGGCGGGCGGGGAGCTGTTTTTT; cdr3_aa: CSARAGRAGGELFF
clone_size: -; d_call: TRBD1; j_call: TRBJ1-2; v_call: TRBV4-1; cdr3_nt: TGCGCCAGCAGCCAAGACGGCCGGGACAGAACGTATGGCTACACCTTC; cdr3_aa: CASSQDGRDRTYGYTF
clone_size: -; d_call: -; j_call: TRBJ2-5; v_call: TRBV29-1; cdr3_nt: TGCAGCGACGGGACTGCCCAAGAGACCCAGTACTTC; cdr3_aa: CSDGTAQETQYF
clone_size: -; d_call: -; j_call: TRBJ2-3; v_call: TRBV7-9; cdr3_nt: TGTGCCAGCAGCCCCCTAATTCGCACAGATACGCAGTATTTT; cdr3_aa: CASSPLIRTDTQYF
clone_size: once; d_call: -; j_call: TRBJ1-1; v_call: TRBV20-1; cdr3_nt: TGCAGTGCTACAACAGGGACGGGGAACACTGAAGCTTTCTTT; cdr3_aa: CSATTGTGNTEAFF
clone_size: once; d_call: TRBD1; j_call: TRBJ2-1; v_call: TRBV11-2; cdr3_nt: TGTGCCAGCAGCTCACCGACAGGGTGGAATGAGCAGTTCTTC; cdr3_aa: CASSSPTGWNEQFF
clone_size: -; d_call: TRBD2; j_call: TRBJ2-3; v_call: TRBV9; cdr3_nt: TGTGCCAGCAGCGTAGCTAAACTAGCGGGCACAGATACGCAGTATTTT; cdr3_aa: CASSVAKLAGTDTQYF
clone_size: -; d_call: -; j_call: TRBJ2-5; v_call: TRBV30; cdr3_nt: TGTGCCTGGAGCCCCCCGAGGTCGAGACTACAAGAGACCCAGTACTTC; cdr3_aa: CAWSPPRSRLQETQYF
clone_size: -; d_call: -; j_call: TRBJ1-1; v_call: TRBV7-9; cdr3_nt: TGTGCCAGCAGCGCGACAGTTGAAGCTTTCTTT; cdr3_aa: CASSATVEAFF
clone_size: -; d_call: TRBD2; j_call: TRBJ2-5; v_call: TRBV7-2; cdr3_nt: TGTGCCAGCGCCGGTAGCGGGGAGACCCAGTACTTC; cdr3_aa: CASAGSGETQYF
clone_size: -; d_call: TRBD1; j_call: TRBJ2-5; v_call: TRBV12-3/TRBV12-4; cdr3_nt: TGTGCCAGCAGGCTAACAGGGGGCGCGGGGGAGACCCAGTACTTC; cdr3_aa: CASRLTGGAGETQYF
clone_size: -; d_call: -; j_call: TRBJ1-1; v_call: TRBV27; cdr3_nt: TGTGCCAGCAGTCCCTCCGGGACCCCTGGGACTGAAGCTTTCTTT; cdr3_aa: CASSPSGTPGTEAFF
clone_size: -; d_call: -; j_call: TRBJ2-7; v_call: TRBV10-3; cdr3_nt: TGTGCCACTACCGACAGAGCCTACGAGCAGTACTTC; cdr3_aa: CATTDRAYEQYF
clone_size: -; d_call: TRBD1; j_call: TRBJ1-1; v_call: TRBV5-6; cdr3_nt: TGTGCCAGCAGCCCCGACAGGGTGGCTGAAGCTTTCTTT; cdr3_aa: CASSPDRVAEAFF
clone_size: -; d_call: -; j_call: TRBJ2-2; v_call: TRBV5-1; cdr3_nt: TGCGCCAGCAGCTCAGGGGACTCCACCGGGGAGCTGTTTTTT; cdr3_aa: CASSSGDSTGELFF
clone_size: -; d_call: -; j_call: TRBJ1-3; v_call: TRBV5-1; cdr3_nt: TGCGCCAGCAGCTCCCGGAGGTTGGCAGACTCTGGAAACACCATATATTTT; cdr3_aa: CASSSRRLADSGNTIYF
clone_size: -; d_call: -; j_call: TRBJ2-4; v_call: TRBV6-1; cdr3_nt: TGTGCCAGCAGGACGGACAGAAACATTCAGTACTTC; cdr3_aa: CASRTDRNIQYF
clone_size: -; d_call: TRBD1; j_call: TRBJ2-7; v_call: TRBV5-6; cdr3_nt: TGTGCCAGCAGCCGCCAGACAGGGGCTGCTTCCTACGAGCAGTACTTC; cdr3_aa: CASSRQTGAASYEQYF
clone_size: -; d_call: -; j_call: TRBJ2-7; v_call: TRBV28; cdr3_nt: TGTGCCAGCAGTCTCTTCTACGAGCAGTACTTC; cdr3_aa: CASSLFYEQYF
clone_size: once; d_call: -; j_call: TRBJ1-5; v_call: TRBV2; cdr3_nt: TGTGCCAGCAGTGTACTGGAAAATCAGCCCCAGCATTTT; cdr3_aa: CASSVLENQPQHF
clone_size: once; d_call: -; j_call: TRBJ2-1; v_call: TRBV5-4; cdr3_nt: TGTGCCAGCACCCAAGGGGCCGGGGGGCACAATGAGCAGTTCTTC; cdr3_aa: CASTQGAGGHNEQFF
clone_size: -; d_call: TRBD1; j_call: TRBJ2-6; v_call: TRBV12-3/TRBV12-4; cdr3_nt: TGTGCCAGCAGTCATACAGGGGTAGGGGCCAACGTCCTGACTTTC; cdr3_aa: CASSHTGVGANVLTF
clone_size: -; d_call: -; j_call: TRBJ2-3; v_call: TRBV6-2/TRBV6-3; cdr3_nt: TGTGCCAGCACGTTCCCAGACCTCACAGATACGCAGTATTTT; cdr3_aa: CASTFPDLTDTQYF
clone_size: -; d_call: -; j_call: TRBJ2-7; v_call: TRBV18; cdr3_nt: TGTGCCAGCTCACCACCGGTAGGGGGTATTTACGAGCAGTACTTC; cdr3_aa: CASSPPVGGIYEQYF
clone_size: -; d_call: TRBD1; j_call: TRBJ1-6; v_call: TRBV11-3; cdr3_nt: TGTGCCAGCAGATTACAGGGGAATAATTCACCCCTCCACTTT; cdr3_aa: CASRLQGNNSPLHF
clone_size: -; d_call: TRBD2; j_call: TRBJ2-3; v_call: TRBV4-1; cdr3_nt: TGCGCCAGCAGCCAATTCACTAGCGGGAAAGATACGCAGTATTTT; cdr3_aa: CASSQFTSGKDTQYF
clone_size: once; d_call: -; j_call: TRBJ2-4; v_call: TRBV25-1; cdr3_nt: TGTGCCAGCAGTGAATATGTCGACAGAAAAAACATTCAGTACTTC; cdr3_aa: CASSEYVDRKNIQYF
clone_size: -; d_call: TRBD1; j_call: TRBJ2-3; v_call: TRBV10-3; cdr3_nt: TGTGCCATCAGTGAGTTCCCCCCGGGACAGGGTTATACGGATACGCAGTATTTT; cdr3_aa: CAISEFPPGQGYTDTQYF
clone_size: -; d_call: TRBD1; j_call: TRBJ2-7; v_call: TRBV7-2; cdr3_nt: TGTGCCAGCAGCTTAATGTGGACAGGGAGCGAGCAGTACTTC; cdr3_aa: CASSLMWTGSEQYF
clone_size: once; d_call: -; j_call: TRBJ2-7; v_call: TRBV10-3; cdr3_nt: TGTGCCATCAGTGCAGGGGCGGCCTCCTACGAGCAGTACTTC; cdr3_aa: CAISAGAASYEQYF
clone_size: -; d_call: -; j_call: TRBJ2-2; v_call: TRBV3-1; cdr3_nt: TGTGCCAGCAGCCAAGACCCGAGGGGCGGGGAGCTGTTTTTT; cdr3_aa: CASSQDPRGGELFF
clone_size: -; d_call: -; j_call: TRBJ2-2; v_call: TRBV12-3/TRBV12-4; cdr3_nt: TGTGCCAGCAGTTTTTTGGGGGCCGGGGAGCTGTTTTTT; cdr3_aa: CASSFLGAGELFF
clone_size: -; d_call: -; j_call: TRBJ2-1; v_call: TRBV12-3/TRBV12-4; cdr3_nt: TGTGCCAGCAGTCAAGACAGTTTCTTTGAGCAGTTCTTC; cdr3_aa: CASSQDSFFEQFF
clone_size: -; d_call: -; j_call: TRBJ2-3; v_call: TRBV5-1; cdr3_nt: TGCGCCAGCAGCTTGGAGTCCCGGGATACGCAGTATTTT; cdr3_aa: CASSLESRDTQYF
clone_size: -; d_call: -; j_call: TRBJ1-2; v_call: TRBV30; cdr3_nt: TGTGCCTGGATAGGGACGGAAAACTATGGCTACACCTTC; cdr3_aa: CAWIGTENYGYTF
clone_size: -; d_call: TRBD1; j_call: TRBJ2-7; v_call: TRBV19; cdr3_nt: TGTGCCAGTAGCAGAGGGACAGGCCCTGGGAGCTCCTACGAGCAGTACTTC; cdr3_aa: CASSRGTGPGSSYEQYF
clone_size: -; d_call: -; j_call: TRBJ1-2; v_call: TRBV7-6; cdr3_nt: TGTGCCAGCAGCGCAGATCACTATGGCTACACCTTC; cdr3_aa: CASSADHYGYTF
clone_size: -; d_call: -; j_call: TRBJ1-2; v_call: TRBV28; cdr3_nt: TGTGCCAGCAGCTCCGGGAATATCTATGGCTACACCTTC; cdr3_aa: CASSSGNIYGYTF
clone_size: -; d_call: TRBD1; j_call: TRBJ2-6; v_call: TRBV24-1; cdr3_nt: TGTGCCACCCAGGAAGGGGGCGATGGGGCCAACGTCCTGACTTTC; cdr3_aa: CATQEGGDGANVLTF
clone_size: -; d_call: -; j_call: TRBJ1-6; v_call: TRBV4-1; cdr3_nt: TGCGCCAGCAGCCAAGTATGGAGGGCAGGGAATAATTCACCCCTCCACTTT; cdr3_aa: CASSQVWRAGNNSPLHF
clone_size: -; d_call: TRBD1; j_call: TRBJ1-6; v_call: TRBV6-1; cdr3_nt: TGTGCCAGCAGACAAGGACAGGGAAGGTCCTATAATTCACCCCTCCACTTT; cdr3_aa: CASRQGQGRSYNSPLHF
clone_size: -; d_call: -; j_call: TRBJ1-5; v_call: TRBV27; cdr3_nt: TGTGCCAGCAGTGGGGGAATGGGGCCCCAGCATTTT; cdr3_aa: CASSGGMGPQHF
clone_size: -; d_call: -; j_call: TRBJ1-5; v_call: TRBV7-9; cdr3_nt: TGTGCCAGCAGCAAGGGACTAGCGGGAGTGACAGATACGCAGCATTTT; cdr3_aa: CASSKGLAGVTDTQHF
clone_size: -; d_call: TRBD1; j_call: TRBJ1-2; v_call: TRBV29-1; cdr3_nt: TGCAGCGTTGATCGATCGGGACAGGGGAACTATGGCTACACCTTC; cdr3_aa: CSVDRSGQGNYGYTF
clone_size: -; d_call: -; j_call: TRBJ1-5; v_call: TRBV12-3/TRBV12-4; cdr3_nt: TGTGCCAGCAGTTTGTGGAGGGACAATCAGCCCCAGCATTTT; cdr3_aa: CASSLWRDNQPQHF
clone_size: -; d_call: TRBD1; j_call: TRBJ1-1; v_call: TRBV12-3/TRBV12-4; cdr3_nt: TGTGCCAGCAGTCAAAAGACAGGGCCCGTCCCTGAAGCTTTCTTT; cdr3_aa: CASSQKTGPVPEAFF
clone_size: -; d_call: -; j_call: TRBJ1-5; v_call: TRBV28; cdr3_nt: TGTGCCAGCGGCTCTGCAGTAAATAGCAATCAGCCCCAGCATTTT; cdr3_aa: CASGSAVNSNQPQHF
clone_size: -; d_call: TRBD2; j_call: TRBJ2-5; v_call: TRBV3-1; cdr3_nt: TGTGCCAGCAGCCAAGTGACTAGCGGGGGGGCCCAAGAGACCCAGTACTTC; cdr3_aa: CASSQVTSGGAQETQYF
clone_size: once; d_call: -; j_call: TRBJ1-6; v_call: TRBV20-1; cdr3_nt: TGCAGTGCTAGATTAGTGAGCTCCTATAATTCACCCCTCCACTTT; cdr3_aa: CSARLVSSYNSPLHF
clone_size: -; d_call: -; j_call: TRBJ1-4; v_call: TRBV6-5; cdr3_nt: TGTGCCAGCCCTCCAGGGGTGTTTCGGGAAAAACTGTTTTTT; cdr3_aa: CASPPGVFREKLFF
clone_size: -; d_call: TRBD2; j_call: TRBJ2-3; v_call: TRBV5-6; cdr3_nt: TGTGCCAGCAGCTCGGACCAGACTAGCGGGGGTAGCACAGATACGCAGTATTTT; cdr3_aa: CASSSDQTSGGSTDTQYF
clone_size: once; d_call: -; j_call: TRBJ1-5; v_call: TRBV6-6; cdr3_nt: TGTGCCAGCAGTTACGACCTTACAGGGAGGAATCAGCCCCAGCATTTT; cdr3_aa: CASSYDLTGRNQPQHF
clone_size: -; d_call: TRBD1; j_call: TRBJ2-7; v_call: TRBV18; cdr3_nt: TGTGCCAGCTCACCACGAACGGGACAGGCCTCCTACGAGCAGTACTTC; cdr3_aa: CASSPRTGQASYEQYF
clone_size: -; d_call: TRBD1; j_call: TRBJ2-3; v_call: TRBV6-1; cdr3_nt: TGTGCCAGCACCGCCCATTCCGGGGGACAGGTCACAGATACGCAGTATTTT; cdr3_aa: CASTAHSGGQVTDTQYF
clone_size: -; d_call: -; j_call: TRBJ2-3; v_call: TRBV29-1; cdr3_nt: TGCAGCGTTGAAGATGGGAGCAGGAGACTAGTGTACACAGATACGCAGTATTTT; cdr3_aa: CSVEDGSRRLVYTDTQYF
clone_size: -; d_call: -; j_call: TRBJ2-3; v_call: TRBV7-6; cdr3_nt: TGTGCCAGCAGCTTAAGACAGGCCGGCACAGATACGCAGTATTTT; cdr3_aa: CASSLRQAGTDTQYF
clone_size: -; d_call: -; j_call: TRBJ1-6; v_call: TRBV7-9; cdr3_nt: TGTGCCAGCAGCCTAGCCCTGGGTCCCTCACCCCTCCACTTT; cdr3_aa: CASSLALGPSPLHF
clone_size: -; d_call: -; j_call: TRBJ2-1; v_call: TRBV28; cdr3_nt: TGTGCCAGCAATAGAGCGGGCGCCAACATTTCCTTC; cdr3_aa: CASNRAGANISF
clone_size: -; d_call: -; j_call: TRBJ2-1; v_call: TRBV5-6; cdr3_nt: TGTGCCAGCAGCACGGAGAGGGGTGAGCAGTTCTTC; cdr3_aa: CASSTERGEQFF
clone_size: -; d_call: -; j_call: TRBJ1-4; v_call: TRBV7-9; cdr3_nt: TGTGCCAGCAGCCCCACAGGGACCACTAATGAAAAACTGTTTTTT; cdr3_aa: CASSPTGTTNEKLFF